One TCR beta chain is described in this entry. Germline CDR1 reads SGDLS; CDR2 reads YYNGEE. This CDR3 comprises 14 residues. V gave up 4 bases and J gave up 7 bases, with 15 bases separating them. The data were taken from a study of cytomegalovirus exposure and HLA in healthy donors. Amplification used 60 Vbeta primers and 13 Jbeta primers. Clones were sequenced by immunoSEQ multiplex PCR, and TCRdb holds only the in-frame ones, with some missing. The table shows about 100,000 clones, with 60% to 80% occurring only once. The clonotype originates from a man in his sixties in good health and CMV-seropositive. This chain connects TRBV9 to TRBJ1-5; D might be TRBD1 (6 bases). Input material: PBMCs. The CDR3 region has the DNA TGTGCCAGCAGCCCGGGGGGCAGCCAACAGCCCCAGCATTTT. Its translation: CASSPGGSQQPQHF.